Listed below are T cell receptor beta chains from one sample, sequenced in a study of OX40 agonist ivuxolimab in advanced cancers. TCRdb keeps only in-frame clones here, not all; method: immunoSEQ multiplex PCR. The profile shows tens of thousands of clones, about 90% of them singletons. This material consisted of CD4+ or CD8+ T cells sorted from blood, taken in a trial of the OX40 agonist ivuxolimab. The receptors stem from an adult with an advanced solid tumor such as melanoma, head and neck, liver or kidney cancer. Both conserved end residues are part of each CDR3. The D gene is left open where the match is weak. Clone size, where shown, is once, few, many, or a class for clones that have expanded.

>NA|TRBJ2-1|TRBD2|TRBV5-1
TGCGCCAGCAGCTTACTAGCGCCAGAATACAATGAGCAGTTCTTC
CASSLLAPEYNEQFF
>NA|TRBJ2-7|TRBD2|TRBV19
TGTGCCAGTTCGGGAGGGCCAGGCGAGCAGTACTTC
CASSGGPGEQYF
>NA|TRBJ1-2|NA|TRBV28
TGTGCCAGCAGGTACTCACAATGGGTCTATGGCTACACCTTC
CASRYSQWVYGYTF
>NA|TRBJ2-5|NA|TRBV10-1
TGCGCCAGCAGAAGGGGCGTAGAGACCCAGTACTTC
CASRRGVETQYF
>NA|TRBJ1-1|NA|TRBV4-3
TGCGCCAGCAGCATAAGTCGGGGGGACACTGAAGCTTTCTTT
CASSISRGDTEAFF
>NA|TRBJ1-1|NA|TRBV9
TGTGCCAGCACCCCGGGGGCCGGTGGGACTGAAGCTTTCTTT
CASTPGAGGTEAFF
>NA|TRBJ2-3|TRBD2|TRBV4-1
TGCGCCAGCAGCCGCCTCTCTCCCCCGGGACTATTCACAGATACGCAGTATTTT
CASSRLSPPGLFTDTQYF
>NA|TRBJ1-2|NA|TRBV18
TGTGCCAGCTCTCATCCAGGGAACTATGGCTACACCTTC
CASSHPGNYGYTF
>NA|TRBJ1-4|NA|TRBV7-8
TGTGCCAGCAGCTTAGCTAGCAATCGGGAAAAACTGTTTTTT
CASSLASNREKLFF
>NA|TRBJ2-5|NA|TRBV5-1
TGCGCCAGCAGCTCCTCGGGGACCCTAGGGGCGGAGACCCAGTACTTC
CASSSSGTLGAETQYF
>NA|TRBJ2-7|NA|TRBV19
TGTGCCAGCAGTCCTACTAAATACGAGCAGTACTTC
CASSPTKYEQYF
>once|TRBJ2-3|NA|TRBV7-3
TGTGCCAGCAGCCCCGGCGCAGATACGCAGTATTTT
CASSPGADTQYF
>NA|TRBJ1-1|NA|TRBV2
TGTGCCAGCAGTGAAGCAGGGGGGGAAATGAACACTGAAGCTTTCTTT
CASSEAGGEMNTEAFF
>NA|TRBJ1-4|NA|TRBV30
TGTGCCTGGAGTGTACTTTCCGAAAAACTGTTTTTT
CAWSVLSEKLFF
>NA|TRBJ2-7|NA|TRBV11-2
TGTGCCAGCAGCTTAGTTCGGGGAGTGGGTGAGCAGTACTTC
CASSLVRGVGEQYF
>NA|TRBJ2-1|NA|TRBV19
TGTGCCAGTAGTATAGGGCAGGGCGCCTACAATGAGCAGTTCTTC
CASSIGQGAYNEQFF
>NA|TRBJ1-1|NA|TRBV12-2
TGTGCAAGTCGCCCCGGAGCTGAAGCTTTCTTT
CASRPGAEAFF
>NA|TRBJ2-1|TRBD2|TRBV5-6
TGTGCCAGCAGCGCTTCACTAGCGGGAGATCTCTTC
CASSASLAGDLF
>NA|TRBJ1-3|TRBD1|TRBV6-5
TGTGCCAGCAGTTCCCCGGGACAGCGCGCTGGAAACACCATATATTTT
CASSSPGQRAGNTIYF
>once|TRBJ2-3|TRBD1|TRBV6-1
TGTGCCAGCAGCCTGCGGACAGGATCCACAGATACGCAGTATTTT
CASSLRTGSTDTQYF
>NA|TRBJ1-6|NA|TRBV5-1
TGCGCCAGCAGCCCGGAGTGGGAGGTAACCCTCCACTTT
CASSPEWEVTLHF
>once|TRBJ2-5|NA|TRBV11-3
TGTGCCAGCAGCTTTGGAGGGGAACGAACGGAGACCCAGTACTTC
CASSFGGERTETQYF
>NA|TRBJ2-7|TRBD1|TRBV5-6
TGTGCCAGCAGCTTGCTTTGGACAGGGGGCCGATACGAGCAGTACTTC
CASSLLWTGGRYEQYF
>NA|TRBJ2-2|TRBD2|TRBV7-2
TGTGCCAGCAGCCCCAGCGGGAGCGGCACCGGGGAGCTGTTTTTT
CASSPSGSGTGELFF
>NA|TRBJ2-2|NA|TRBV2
TGTGCCAGCGAAGGCGGAGGGAGAACCGGGGAGCTGTTTTTT
CASEGGGRTGELFF
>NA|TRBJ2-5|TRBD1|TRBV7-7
TGTGCTAGCAGCTTAGGGACAGGGCCCGAGACCCAGTACTTC
CASSLGTGPETQYF
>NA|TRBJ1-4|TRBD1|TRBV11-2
TGTGCCAGCAGCTTCCAGGGGGCCACTAATGAAAAACTGTTTTTT
CASSFQGATNEKLFF
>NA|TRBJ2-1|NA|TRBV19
TGTGCCAGTAGTATGAGGGCAGCTATAAGCTCCTACAATGAGCAGTTCTTC
CASSMRAAISSYNEQFF
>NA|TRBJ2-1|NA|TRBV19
TGTGCCAGTAGTAGAGGGAACTACAATGAGCAGTTCTTC
CASSRGNYNEQFF
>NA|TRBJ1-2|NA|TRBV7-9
TGTGCCAGCAGCTCCCCCAGGGAGGGCCACTATGGCTACACCTTC
CASSSPREGHYGYTF
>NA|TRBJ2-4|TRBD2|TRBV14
TGTGCCAGCAGCCAAGCCGGGAGGGCCGGAGCCAAAAACATTCAGTACTTC
CASSQAGRAGAKNIQYF
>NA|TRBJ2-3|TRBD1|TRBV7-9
TGTGCCAGCAGCTTAGAGACAGGGGGCAGCACAGATACGCAGTATTTT
CASSLETGGSTDTQYF
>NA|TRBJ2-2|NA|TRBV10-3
TGTGCCACGACTAGGGACTTTCAAAGCACCGGGGAGCTGTTTTTT
CATTRDFQSTGELFF
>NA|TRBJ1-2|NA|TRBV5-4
TGTGCCAGCAGCCCTGAGGGACTAGTCTATGGCTACACCTTC
CASSPEGLVYGYTF
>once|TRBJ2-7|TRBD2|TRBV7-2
TGTGCCAGCAGCCCGCGGGTAGCGGGAGGTTACGAGCAGTACTTC
CASSPRVAGGYEQYF
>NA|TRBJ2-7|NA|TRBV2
TGTGCCAGCAGCAGCCTGAGCGGCACGGTGGACGAGCAGTACTTC
CASSSLSGTVDEQYF
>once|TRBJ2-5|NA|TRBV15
TGTGCCACCAGCATCCAAGAGACCCAGTACTTC
CATSIQETQYF
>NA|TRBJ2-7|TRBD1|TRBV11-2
TGTGCCAGCAGCTTTGGGGACAGCAGCTCCTACGAGCAGTACTTC
CASSFGDSSSYEQYF
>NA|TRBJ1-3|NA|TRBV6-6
TGTGCCAGCAGCGACAGCAACTCTGGAAACACCATATATTTT
CASSDSNSGNTIYF
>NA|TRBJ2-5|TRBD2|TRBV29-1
TGCAGCGTTGGGACTAGCGGGAGCAGCGGGCAGTACTTC
CSVGTSGSSGQYF
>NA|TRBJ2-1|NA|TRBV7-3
TGTGCCAGCAGCTTAAGTCGGCGAGGGGATGAGCAGTTCTTC
CASSLSRRGDEQFF
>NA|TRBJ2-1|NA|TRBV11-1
TGTGCCAGCAGCCCGTCTCGGGCCGTGGGCAATGAGCAGTTCTTC
CASSPSRAVGNEQFF
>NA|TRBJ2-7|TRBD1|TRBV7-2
TGTGCCAGCAGCCCTAGCAGACAGGGTTACGAGCAGTACTTC
CASSPSRQGYEQYF
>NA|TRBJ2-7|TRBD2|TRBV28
TGTGCCAGCAGTTCCTTAGCGGGAGGCTACGAGCAGTACTTC
CASSSLAGGYEQYF
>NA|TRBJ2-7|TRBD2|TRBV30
TGTGCCTGGAGTGTAGGCGGGAGTGAACCCGAGCAGTACTTC
CAWSVGGSEPEQYF
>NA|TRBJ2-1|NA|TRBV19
TGTGCCAGTAGCCTAGCCCGGGGCAATGAGCAGTTCTTC
CASSLARGNEQFF
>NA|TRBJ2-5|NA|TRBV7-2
TGTGCCAGCAGCTTCGGACAGAGTAGACAAGAGACCCAGTACTTC
CASSFGQSRQETQYF
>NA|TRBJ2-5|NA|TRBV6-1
TGTGCCAGCAGTGAAGACGCGGATGAGACCCAGTACTTC
CASSEDADETQYF
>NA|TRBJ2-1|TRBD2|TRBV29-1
TGCAGCGCCCGGACTAGCGGGCTATACAATGAGCAGTTCTTC
CSARTSGLYNEQFF
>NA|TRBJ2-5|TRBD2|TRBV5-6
TGTGCCAGCGCGTCCCCGGCGGGGGAGGCTTACCAAGAGACCCAGTACTTC
CASASPAGEAYQETQYF
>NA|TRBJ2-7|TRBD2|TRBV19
TGTGCCAGTAGTATCGAGACTAGCCGTTCCTACGAGCAGTACTTC
CASSIETSRSYEQYF
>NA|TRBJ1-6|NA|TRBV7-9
TGTGCCAGCAGCCTAGATGGAGATTCACCCCTCCACTTT
CASSLDGDSPLHF
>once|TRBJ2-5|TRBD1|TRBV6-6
TGTGCCGCCTCGCAGGGGGCGTCTGTAGAGACCCAGTACTTC
CAASQGASVETQYF
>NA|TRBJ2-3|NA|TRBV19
TGTGCCAGTAGGGGCTGGCGCATGGAGACAGATACGCAGTATTTT
CASRGWRMETDTQYF
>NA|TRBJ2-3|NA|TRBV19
TGTGCCAGTAGTATAGACTTCAGCACAGATACGCAGTATTTT
CASSIDFSTDTQYF